One T cell receptor (beta chain) is described in this entry. V lost 1 base, J lost 6 bases, and 5 bases stayed unmatched. The CDR3 is 15 residues long. The V gene's germline CDR1 is SGHDN and CDR2 FVKESK. The data were taken from a study of blood T cell repertoires in COVID-19. The method was immunoSEQ multiplex PCR; TCRdb's version includes in-frame clones alone and lacks a portion of them. The table shows 70,000 to 80,000 clones, with over 65% occurring only once. The sequence came from a human donor in a cohort sampled during active COVID-19. The chain joins TRBV14 to TRBJ2-2; TRBD2 matches 7 bases. Material for sequencing was peripheral blood. The CDR3 DNA sequence: TGTGCCAGCAGCCAAGCAAAAGCGGGGTCCGGGGAGCTGTTTTTT. Translation gives CASSQAKAGSGELFF.